This TCR beta chain derives from a study of T-cell memory formation after mild COVID-19. Study-wide results and limits: Chiefly within CM and EM were the contracting CD4+ clones; CD8+ ones were within EMRA. Unconfirmed was the SARS-CoV-2 specificity of second-wave clones that peaked on day 37. Pre-infection memory carried some responding clones, suggesting that cross-reactive memory joined.

Researchers used 5'RACE with constant-segment primers to make TCR alpha and TCR beta cDNA libraries that carry sample barcodes and UMIs. TCRdb reprocessed the 5' RACE reads via MiXCR and lists one record per CDR3 protein. The sample has about 270,000 distinct CDR3 sequences, 15% to 20% seen once. This CDR3 is 14 amino acids long. The V and J ends lost 7 bases and 3 bases, in that order; junction bases with no gene match: 8. The V gene's germline CDR1 is MNHEY and CDR2 SVGEGT. As concerns this clonotype: The antigen remains undetermined.

This chain connects TRBV6-2 or TRBV6-3 to TRBJ2-5; 7 bases match TRBD2. This clonotype originated in a man younger than 30 who had mild COVID-19 (a few samples of this study predate the infection). Cell type and time point are not known. Sequencing was carried out using PBMCs or a T cell subset sorted from them (not recorded which). The CDR3 is CASTHRGEKETQYF. The CDR3 DNA follows: TGTGCCAGCACCCACCGGGGGGAGAAAGAGACCCAGTACTTC.